Listed below are T cell receptor beta chains from one sample, sequenced in a study of cytomegalovirus exposure and HLA in healthy donors. Profiling relied on immunoSEQ multiplex PCR, and the TCRdb table lists in-frame clones only, not all of them. This sample carries 150,000 to 200,000 clones, roughly 79% of them seen once, and the ten largest clones take 7%. The sequenced sample was PBMCs. Every receptor here comes from a middle-aged woman in good health and CMV-seropositive. CDR3s include the opening cysteine and the closing phenylalanine or tryptophan. The D gene is left open where the match is weak. Clone sizes are given selectively: once, few, many, or a class where the clone is expanded.

>TRBV29-1|.|.|TRBJ1-2
TGCAGCGTCGGGACAACTTCTGGCTACACCTTC
CSVGTTSGYTF
>TRBV2|.|TRBD1|TRBJ1-2
TGTGCCAGCAGCCCCAGGGGGCCTAACTATGGCTACACCTTC
CASSPRGPNYGYTF
>TRBV15|.|.|TRBJ2-5
TGTGCCACCAGCAGAGATTTTACGGTGAAAGAGACCCAGTACTTC
CATSRDFTVKETQYF
>TRBV7-8|.|.|TRBJ1-5
TGTGCCAGCAGTCCCGCCACAGGGTTTAAGGGTCAGCCCCAGCATTTT
CASSPATGFKGQPQHF
>TRBV23-1|.|TRBD1|TRBJ2-7
TGCGCCAGCACCCCTCAGAGACAGGGGGCGATCTACGAGCAGTACTTC
CASTPQRQGAIYEQYF
>TRBV30|.|.|TRBJ1-1
TGTGCCTGGGGTGGGACTTCCTCTGCGGCTTTCTTT
CAWGGTSSAAFF
>TRBV7-9|.|.|TRBJ2-1
TGTGCCAGCAGCTTTGACAGGGAGCAGTTCTTC
CASSFDREQFF
>TRBV5-4|.|.|TRBJ1-6
TGTGCCAGCAGCTTGGGGCAGGGGTTTGGGGGTTCACCCCTCCACTTT
CASSLGQGFGGSPLHF
>TRBV19|.|.|TRBJ1-1
TGTGCCAGTATCAACAGGGACACTGAAGCTTTCTTT
CASINRDTEAFF
>TRBV30|.|TRBD1|TRBJ2-7
TGTGCCTGGAGTTGGGGACAGGGGAGAGACGAGCAGTACTTC
CAWSWGQGRDEQYF
>TRBV11-3|.|.|TRBJ1-3
TGTGCCAGCAGCTTATCCCCAGATGGAAACACCATATATTTT
CASSLSPDGNTIYF
>TRBV9|.|.|TRBJ1-3
TGTGCCAGCAGCGCCTACAGGGACACTGGAAACACCATATATTTT
CASSAYRDTGNTIYF
>TRBV7-9|.|.|TRBJ1-3
TGTGCCAGCACCGAGAACGGGGGTGGAAACACCATATATTTT
CASTENGGGNTIYF
>TRBV4-3|.|TRBD1|TRBJ2-6
TGCGCCAGCAGCCAAGATGGGACAGGCAGCTCTGGGGCCAACGTCCTGACTTTC
CASSQDGTGSSGANVLTF
>TRBV6-6|few|.|TRBJ1-3
TGTGCCAGCGGGAGGGAGGGTGCTGGAAACACCATATATTTT
CASGREGAGNTIYF
>TRBV9|.|.|TRBJ1-3
TGTGCCAGCGGTGCGATGGACACCATATATTTT
CASGAMDTIYF
>TRBV7-8|.|TRBD2|TRBJ2-1
TGTGCCAGCAGAACCGGGACTAGCGGGGTCTCGGAGCAGTTCTTC
CASRTGTSGVSEQFF
>TRBV5-1|.|.|TRBJ1-1
TGCGCCAGCAGCTTGGATTCAGTCACTGAAGCTTTCTTT
CASSLDSVTEAFF
>TRBV7-2|.|.|TRBJ1-1
TGTGCCAGCAGCTCTCTTAGGAACACTGAAGCTTTCTTT
CASSSLRNTEAFF
>TRBV2|.|.|TRBJ2-7
TGTGCCAGCAGTCCCGGGACATTCTACGAGCAGTACTTC
CASSPGTFYEQYF
>TRBV6-1|.|.|TRBJ1-5
TGTGCCAGCAGCCCCAAACGGGACACTTATCAGCCCCAGCATTTT
CASSPKRDTYQPQHF
>TRBV7-3|.|.|TRBJ2-3
TGTGCCAGCAGCTTAATTGTGGGGCGGGATACGCAGTATTTT
CASSLIVGRDTQYF
>TRBV4-3|.|.|TRBJ1-2
TGCGCCAGCAGCCAAGGATCGTTCGGGACACCGTACGGGGGCTACACCTTC
CASSQGSFGTPYGGYTF
>TRBV7-8|.|TRBD2|TRBJ2-1
TGTGCCAGCAGCTACGGACTAGCGGGTTCTACCTACAATGAGCAGTTCTTC
CASSYGLAGSTYNEQFF
>TRBV7-2|.|TRBD2|TRBJ2-2
TGTGCCAGCAGCTTAACGGGTAGCGGGGTGTCGAACACCGGGGAGCTGTTTTTT
CASSLTGSGVSNTGELFF
>TRBV2|once|TRBD2|TRBJ2-1
TGTGCCAGCAGTGAGGTTAGCGGGGGCCTCAATGAGCAGTTCTTC
CASSEVSGGLNEQFF
>TRBV7-2|.|TRBD1|TRBJ1-5
TGTGCCAGCAGCAGAGACAGGGTCAATCAGCCCCAGCATTTT
CASSRDRVNQPQHF
>TRBV6-5|.|.|TRBJ1-4
TGTGCCAGCAGTCCGACAGGCTCGGAAAAACTGTTTTTT
CASSPTGSEKLFF
>TRBV28|.|.|TRBJ2-1
TGTGCCAGCAGTTTTGGAGGAGTTAGGGATGAGCAGTTCTTC
CASSFGGVRDEQFF
>TRBV28|.|TRBD2|TRBJ2-3
TGTGCCAGCGATCTAGCGGGCGATGCCACAGATACGCAGTATTTT
CASDLAGDATDTQYF
>TRBV6-1|.|TRBD1|TRBJ1-2
TGTGCCAGCAGCGATGGGACAGGGGATAGTTATGGCTACACCTTC
CASSDGTGDSYGYTF
>TRBV11-2|once|.|TRBJ2-7
TGTGCCAGCAGCTTTCGCGTTTACGAGCAGTACTTC
CASSFRVYEQYF
>TRBV23-1|.|.|TRBJ1-3
TGCGCCAGCAGTCAATCGCATCCAGGGTCTGGAAACACCATATATTTT
CASSQSHPGSGNTIYF
>TRBV6-6|.|TRBD1|TRBJ1-1
TGTGCCAGCAGTTACCAGGGGGCGGAAACTGAAGCTTTCTTT
CASSYQGAETEAFF
>TRBV28|few|TRBD2|TRBJ2-7
TGTGCCAGCAGCCAAATTAGCGGGGCCGATTACGAGCAGTACTTC
CASSQISGADYEQYF
>TRBV20-1|.|.|TRBJ2-7
TGCAGTGTGGGACACAGCATCGAGCAGTACTTC
CSVGHSIEQYF
>TRBV20-1|.|.|TRBJ1-2
TGCAGTGCTTCCGGGTTGTATGGCTACACCTTC
CSASGLYGYTF
>TRBV5-6|.|TRBD2|TRBJ2-3
TGTGCCAGCAGCTTGGCTCTAGCGGGCGCGTCCACAGATACGCAGTATTTT
CASSLALAGASTDTQYF
>TRBV7-2|.|TRBD1|TRBJ1-2
TGTGCCAGCAGCTTAGCGGGGACAGGGGGCGGCTATGGCTACACCTTC
CASSLAGTGGGYGYTF